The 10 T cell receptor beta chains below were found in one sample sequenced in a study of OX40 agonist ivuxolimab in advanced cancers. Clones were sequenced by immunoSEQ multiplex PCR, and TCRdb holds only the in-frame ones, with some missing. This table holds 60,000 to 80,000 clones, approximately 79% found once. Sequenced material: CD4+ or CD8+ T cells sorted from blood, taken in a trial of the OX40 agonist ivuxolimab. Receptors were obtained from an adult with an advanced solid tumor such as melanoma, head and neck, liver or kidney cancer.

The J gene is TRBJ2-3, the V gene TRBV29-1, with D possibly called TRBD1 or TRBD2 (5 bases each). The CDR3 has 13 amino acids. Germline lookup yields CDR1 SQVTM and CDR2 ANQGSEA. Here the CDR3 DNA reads TGCAGTGCCGGGACGGGTGGCACAGATACGCAGTATTTT. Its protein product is CSAGTGGTDTQYF.

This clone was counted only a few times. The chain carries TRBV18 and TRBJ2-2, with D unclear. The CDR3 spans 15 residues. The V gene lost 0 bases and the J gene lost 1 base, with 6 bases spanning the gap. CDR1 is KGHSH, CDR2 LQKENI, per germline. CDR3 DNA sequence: TGTGCCAGCTCACCACCCTCCAGGAACACCGGGGAGCTGTTTTTT. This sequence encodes CASSPPSRNTGELFF.

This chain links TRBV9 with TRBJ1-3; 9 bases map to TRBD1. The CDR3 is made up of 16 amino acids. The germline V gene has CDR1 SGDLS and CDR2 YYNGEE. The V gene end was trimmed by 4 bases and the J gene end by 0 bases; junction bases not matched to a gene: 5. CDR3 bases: TGTGCCAGCAGCAAGACAGGGGGTTTCTCTGGAAACACCATATATTTT. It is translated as CASSKTGGFSGNTIYF.

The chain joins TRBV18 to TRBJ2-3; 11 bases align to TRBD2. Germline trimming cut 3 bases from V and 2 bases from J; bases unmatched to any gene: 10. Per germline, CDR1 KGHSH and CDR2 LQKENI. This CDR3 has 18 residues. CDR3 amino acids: CASSPSWASGGNTDTQYF. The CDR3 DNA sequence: TGTGCCAGCTCACCCTCTTGGGCTAGCGGGGGGAACACAGATACGCAGTATTTT.

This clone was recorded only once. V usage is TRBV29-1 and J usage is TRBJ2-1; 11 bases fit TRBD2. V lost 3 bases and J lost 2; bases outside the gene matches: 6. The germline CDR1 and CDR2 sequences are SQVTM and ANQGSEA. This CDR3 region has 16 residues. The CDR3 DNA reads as TGCAGCGTTGAGGGGATAGCGGGGGGGACCTACAATGAGCAGTTCTTC. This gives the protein CSVEGIAGGTYNEQFF.

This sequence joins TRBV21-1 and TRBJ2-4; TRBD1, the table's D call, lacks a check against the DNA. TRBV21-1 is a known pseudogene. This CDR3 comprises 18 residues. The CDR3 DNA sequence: TGTGCCAGCAGCAAAGAGGTCCGCCGGGACAGAGAAAAAAACATTCAGTACTTC. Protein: CASSKEVRRDREKNIQYF.

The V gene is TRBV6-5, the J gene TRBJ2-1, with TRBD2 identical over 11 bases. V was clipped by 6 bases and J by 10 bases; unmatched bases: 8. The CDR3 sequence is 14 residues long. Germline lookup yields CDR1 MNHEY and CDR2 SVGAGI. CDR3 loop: CASRTGLAEWEQFF. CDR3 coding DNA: TGTGCCAGCAGGACGGGACTAGCGGAGTGGGAGCAGTTCTTC.

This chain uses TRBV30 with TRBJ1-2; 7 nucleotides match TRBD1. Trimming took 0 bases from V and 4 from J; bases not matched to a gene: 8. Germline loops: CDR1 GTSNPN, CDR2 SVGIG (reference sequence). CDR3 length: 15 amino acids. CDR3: CAWSVGQDEGYGYTF. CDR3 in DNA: TGTGCCTGGAGTGTAGGACAGGACGAGGGCTATGGCTACACCTTC.

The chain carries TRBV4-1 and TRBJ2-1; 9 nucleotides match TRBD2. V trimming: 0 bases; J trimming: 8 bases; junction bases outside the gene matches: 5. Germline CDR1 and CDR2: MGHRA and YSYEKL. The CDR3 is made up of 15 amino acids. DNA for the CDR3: TGCGCCAGCAGCCAAGAGACCCGACTAGCGGATGAGCAGTTCTTC. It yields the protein CASSQETRLADEQFF.

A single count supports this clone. CDR3 amino acids: CASSPRLAGNSYEQYF. The CDR3 DNA follows: TGTGCCAGTAGTCCTAGACTAGCGGGAAACTCCTACGAGCAGTACTTC. The chain joins TRBV19 to TRBJ2-7; TRBD2 matches at 11 bases. The trim removed 5 bases at V and 0 bases at J, leaving 6 bases unmatched. The CDR3 length is 16 residues. CDR1 and CDR2 (germline): LNHDA, SQIVND (reference sequence).